This TCR beta chain was sequenced in a study of T cell responses to AZD1222 COVID-19 vaccine. General study points: Following two doses of AZD1222, Spike-specific TCR breadth and depth rose. Donors in the cohort were predominantly white British and more often female, and clonal diversity was possibly underestimated.

V lost 6 bases and J 6 bases, leaving 18 bases between the germline ends. The CDR3 extends over 15 amino acids. The germline V gene encodes CDR1 SNHLY and CDR2 FYNNEI. The repertoire was sequenced with immunoSEQ multiplex PCR; TCRdb's copy has only in-frame clones and lacks some. In the table there are around 170,000 clones, 80% to 95% of which are singletons. This clone is a singleton in its sample. The antigen is undetermined. This TCR derives from an adult in good health. Here the sequenced sample was peripheral blood, taken on day 0 of AZD1222 vaccination. The chain is built from TRBV2 and TRBJ2-1, with D perhaps TRBD1 (6 bases). In nucleotides, the CDR3 is TGTGCCAGCAGAGTCGTTGGGGGCGTATTCAATGAGCAGTTCTTC. It yields the protein CASRVVGGVFNEQFF.